The rows below give T cell receptor beta chains drawn from one sample of a study of blood T cell repertoires in COVID-19. Sequenced by immunoSEQ multiplex PCR; TCRdb stores in-frame clones only, minus some. The sample carries tens of thousands of clones, approximately 77% recorded once. Sequenced: peripheral blood. These TCRs come from a human donor in a cohort sampled during active COVID-19. The CDR3 runs from the conserved cysteine through the conserved F or W. Fields, in order: clone size, D gene, CDR3 length, J gene, V gene, CDR3 protein, CDR3 DNA. The D gene is left open where the match is weak. Part of the rows lack a size; the others show once, few, many or a class for expanded clones.

clone_size: -; d_call: TRBD1; cdr3_length: 16; j_call: TRBJ2-2; v_call: TRBV5-1; cdr3_aa: CASSTTGQGNTGELFF; cdr3_nt: TGCGCCAGCAGTACTACGGGACAGGGTAACACCGGGGAGCTGTTTTTT
clone_size: -; d_call: TRBD1; cdr3_length: 14; j_call: TRBJ2-5; v_call: TRBV7-2; cdr3_aa: CASSYRTGTETQYF; cdr3_nt: TGTGCCAGCAGCTACAGGACAGGGACAGAGACCCAGTACTTC
clone_size: -; d_call: -; cdr3_length: 15; j_call: TRBJ2-3; v_call: TRBV6-6; cdr3_aa: CASSYAGMETDTQYF; cdr3_nt: TGTGCCAGCAGTTACGCAGGGATGGAAACAGATACGCAGTATTTT
clone_size: -; d_call: TRBD2; cdr3_length: 18; j_call: TRBJ2-4; v_call: TRBV18; cdr3_aa: CASSPRGLATGVKNIQYF; cdr3_nt: TGTGCCAGCTCACCACGGGGACTAGCGACGGGGGTCAAAAACATTCAGTACTTC
clone_size: -; d_call: TRBD2; cdr3_length: 15; j_call: TRBJ2-3; v_call: TRBV2; cdr3_aa: CASRRGLAGTDTQYF; cdr3_nt: TGTGCCAGCAGACGGGGACTAGCGGGCACAGATACGCAGTATTTT
clone_size: -; d_call: TRBD2; cdr3_length: 14; j_call: TRBJ2-2; v_call: TRBV29-1; cdr3_aa: CSVSLAGGTGELFF; cdr3_nt: TGCAGCGTTAGTCTGGCCGGGGGGACCGGGGAGCTGTTTTTT
clone_size: once; d_call: -; cdr3_length: 13; j_call: TRBJ2-2; v_call: TRBV2; cdr3_aa: CASSENSRGELFF; cdr3_nt: TGTGCCAGCAGTGAGAACTCTCGGGGGGAGCTGTTTTTT
clone_size: -; d_call: TRBD2; cdr3_length: 17; j_call: TRBJ2-3; v_call: TRBV10-3; cdr3_aa: CAISEPRTSGNADTQYF; cdr3_nt: TGTGCCATCAGTGAGCCCCGGACTAGCGGGAACGCAGATACGCAGTATTTT
clone_size: -; d_call: TRBD1; cdr3_length: 13; j_call: TRBJ1-1; v_call: TRBV6-5; cdr3_aa: CASSRDRGERAFF; cdr3_nt: TGTGCCAGCAGTCGGGACAGGGGGGAAAGAGCTTTCTTT
clone_size: -; d_call: -; cdr3_length: 16; j_call: TRBJ2-1; v_call: TRBV5-1; cdr3_aa: CASSPSGGRGSDEQFF; cdr3_nt: TGCGCCAGCAGCCCTTCAGGAGGGCGCGGTTCGGATGAGCAGTTCTTC